The clone carrying this T cell receptor beta chain was found many times. As yet, its antigen is unknown. The data were obtained in a study of T-cell memory formation after mild COVID-19. On the study more broadly: Clusters of TCRs were largely donor specific.

The CDR3 is made up of 16 amino acids. Germline CDR1 is MNHNS and CDR2 is SASEGT. V lost 0 bases, J lost 7 bases, and 5 bases stayed unmatched. The authors produced TCR alpha and TCR beta cDNA libraries with sample barcodes and UMIs by 5'RACE using constant-segment primers. In TCRdb, the 5' RACE reads were re-called with MiXCR into one record per CDR3 protein. The sample holds 250,000 to 300,000 distinct CDR3 sequences, roughly 17% seen once. Study conclusions and caveats: Memory cells collected pre-infection included some clones that later responded, suggesting cross-reactive memory joined. Largely, contracting CD4+ clones fell within CM and EM, and contracting CD8+ clones within EMRA.

Material: PBMCs or a T cell subset sorted from them (not recorded which). This sequence joins TRBV6-1 and TRBJ1-5, with TRBD1 matching 11 bases. This sequence originates from a man aged 18 to 29 who had mild COVID-19 (a few samples of this study predate the infection). Cell type and time point are not known. The CDR3 sequence: CASSEAEGTGGQPQHF. In DNA, the CDR3 is TGTGCCAGCAGTGAAGCGGAGGGGACAGGGGGACAGCCCCAGCATTTT.